The source of this T cell receptor beta chain is a study of CD8 T cells in ankylosing spondylitis. Broader study findings: What seemed typical of ankylosing spondylitis blood was a TCR beta motif built from eight highly homologous variants. Disease-associated clones were reportedly significantly overrepresented in matched ankylosing spondylitis synovial fluid. Disease-associated clones were CD8+ and fairly uncommon in peripheral blood.

Researchers built TCR beta libraries using quantitative 5'-RACE with molecular barcodes. MiXCR was run by TCRdb on the 5' RACE reads, yielding one entry per CDR3 protein. The data contain a few hundred thousand distinct CDR3 sequences, under 25% of them singletons. The CDR3 contains 13 residues. Germline CDR1 SQVTM, CDR2 ANQGSEA. Trimming pared 4 bases from V and 0 bases from J, leaving 7 bases between. Concerning this clonotype: Its target is not known.

The chain uses TRBV29-1 and TRBJ2-1; D unresolved. This clonotype was sampled from a male donor with ankylosing spondylitis. Sequencing was performed on blood, either unsorted or a sorted T cell fraction (not recorded which). The CDR3 bases are TGCAGCGTTGCAGAGGACTCCTACAATGAGCAGTTCTTC. Protein sequence: CSVAEDSYNEQFF.